A selection of T cell receptor beta chains follows, all from one sample in a study of T cells in Graves' hyperthyroidism and ophthalmopathy. TCRdb ran MiXCR on the multiplex PCR reads and lists one entry per CDR3 protein. The data show around 340,000 distinct CDR3 sequences, over 15% seen once. Material for sequencing was blood. These receptors originate from a man younger than 40 with Graves' hyperthyroidism. The CDR3 runs from the conserved cysteine through the conserved F or W. Fields, in order: clone size, D gene, J gene, V gene, CDR3 DNA, CDR3 protein. D genes are given only for firm matches. Rows give clone size only sometimes, using once, few, many, or a class for an expanded clone.

>.|.|TRBJ1-6|TRBV20-1
TGCAGTGCCAGAGATTATCGAGGAGGCGATTCACCCCTCCACTTT
CSARDYRGGDSPLHF
>.|TRBD1|TRBJ2-7|TRBV5-1
TGCGCCAGCAGCTTGGAGGGGGCTCCCTCCTACGAGCAGTACTTC
CASSLEGAPSYEQYF
>many|TRBD2|TRBJ2-1|TRBV7-2
TGTGCCAGCAGCTTATTCTGGCTAGCGGCTCCCAGCTCCTACAATGAGCAGTTCTTC
CASSLFWLAAPSSYNEQFF
>many|.|TRBJ1-5|TRBV10-3
TGTGCCACCACCGTGGAGGGGGGCAATCAGCCCCAGCATTTT
CATTVEGGNQPQHF
>many|.|TRBJ1-5|TRBV2
TGTGCCAGCAGTACCGACAGGAACCATCAGCCCCAGCATTTT
CASSTDRNHQPQHF
>few|.|TRBJ2-3|TRBV15
TGTGCCACCAGCACCTGGGTGCGCACAGATACGCAGTATTTT
CATSTWVRTDTQYF
>.|.|TRBJ2-3|TRBV6-2/TRBV6-3
TGTGCCATCAGTGGGGAGGGGGTGGGAGGGCCTAGCACAGATACGCAGTATTTT
CAISGEGVGGPSTDTQYF
>many|TRBD1|TRBJ2-1|TRBV6-1
TGTGCCAGCAGCCGGGACAGGGCCTACAATGAGCAGTTCTTC
CASSRDRAYNEQFF
>.|.|TRBJ1-5|TRBV19
TGTGCCAGTAGTATCGGTGTGGGGGGACTCAATCAGCCCCAGCATTTT
CASSIGVGGLNQPQHF
>many|.|TRBJ2-3|TRBV29-1
TGCAGCGTTGCGGAGCGGACCACAGATACGCAGTATTTT
CSVAERTTDTQYF
>few|TRBD1|TRBJ1-1|TRBV18
TGTGCCAGCTCACCCCGGGACAGGGGAGTAAACACTGAAGCTTTCTTT
CASSPRDRGVNTEAFF
>few|TRBD1|TRBJ1-1|TRBV4-1
TGCGCCAGCAGCCATGAGACAGGGTCGAACACTGAAGCTTTCTTT
CASSHETGSNTEAFF
>.|.|TRBJ2-1|TRBV25-1
TGTGCCAGCAGTGATCTTAATGATGAGCAGTTCTTC
CASSDLNDEQFF
>many|.|TRBJ1-1|TRBV30
TGTGCCTGGAGTGTAAACGAGAACACTGAAGCTTTCTTT
CAWSVNENTEAFF
>.|.|TRBJ2-1|TRBV20-1
TGCAGTGCTACGGGCGCCTTAGCGGTTAGCTCCTACAATGAGCAGTTCTTC
CSATGALAVSSYNEQFF
>few|.|TRBJ2-5|TRBV30
TGTGCCTGGAGTGACAGGGGAGGCGGACAAGAGACCCAGTACTTC
CAWSDRGGGQETQYF
>.|.|TRBJ2-3|TRBV10-3
TGTGCCATCGATTCAGGGATTACAGATACGCAGTATTTT
CAIDSGITDTQYF
>.|.|TRBJ1-2|TRBV7-9
TGTGCCAGCGAACACCGGGGGGATGGCTACACCTTC
CASEHRGDGYTF
>few|.|TRBJ2-7|TRBV27
TGTGCCAGCAGTTTTGGCAGATACTACGAGCAGTACTTC
CASSFGRYYEQYF
>.|.|TRBJ2-3|TRBV20-1
TGCAGTGTAGCGGAGAGACCCCATACGCAGTATTTT
CSVAERPHTQYF
>many|.|TRBJ2-7|TRBV28
TGTGCCAGCAGTTCCCCTAGCAGCTACGAGCAGTACTTC
CASSSPSSYEQYF
>.|.|TRBJ2-3|TRBV20-1
TGCAGTGAGGGGGGGACCTCGGATACGCAGTATTTT
CSEGGTSDTQYF
>few|TRBD2|TRBJ2-1|TRBV6-2/TRBV6-3
TGTGCCAGCAGTTACCTTCCCGCGAGCGGGAGGGCTTACAATGAGCAGTTCTTC
CASSYLPASGRAYNEQFF
>.|TRBD2|TRBJ2-3|TRBV14
TGTGCCAGCAGCCACGTTAGCGGGAGGCCCGCAGATACGCAGTATTTT
CASSHVSGRPADTQYF
>.|TRBD1|TRBJ2-7|TRBV6-6
TGTGCCAGCAGTTACACCGACAGGGAGTACGAGCAGTACTTC
CASSYTDREYEQYF
>many|TRBD2|TRBJ2-5|TRBV12-3/TRBV12-4
TGTGCCAGCAGTTTCACTAGCGGGACCCGTCGGGAGACCCAGTACTTC
CASSFTSGTRRETQYF
>many|.|TRBJ2-3|TRBV7-2
TGTGCCAGCAGCCCAACCTTAGCCGCAGATACGCAGTATTTT
CASSPTLAADTQYF
>.|.|TRBJ1-3|TRBV30
TGTGCCTGGAGTGTATTGTCTGGAAACACCATATATTTT
CAWSVLSGNTIYF
>.|.|TRBJ1-5|TRBV28
TGTGCCAGCAGCAGAGACAGGCTGGAACAGCCCCAGCATTTT
CASSRDRLEQPQHF
>.|.|TRBJ1-2|TRBV12-3/TRBV12-4
TGTGCCAGCTGCCGGGTTAACTATGGCTACACCTTC
CASCRVNYGYTF
>.|.|TRBJ2-1|TRBV27
TGTGCCAGCATGGAGATCGGTGAGCAGTTCTTC
CASMEIGEQFF
>few|.|TRBJ2-7|TRBV4-1
TGCGCCAGCAGCCGCAGTACGTCCTACGAGCAGTACTTC
CASSRSTSYEQYF
>many|.|TRBJ2-3|TRBV7-3
TGTGCCAGCAGCCAAAACGTCAACACAGATACGCAGTATTTT
CASSQNVNTDTQYF
>.|.|TRBJ2-6|TRBV11-2
TGTGCCAGCTGCTTCGCGGGGTCTGGGGCCAACGTCCTGACTTTC
CASCFAGSGANVLTF
>many|TRBD2|TRBJ2-2|TRBV11-2
TGTGCCAGCAGCTTAACTAGCGGGAGGGGGGAGCTGTTTTTT
CASSLTSGRGELFF
>many|.|TRBJ1-1|TRBV28
TGTGCCAGCAGTCCTGGACACCGGGGGAGGACCACTGAAGCTTTCTTT
CASSPGHRGRTTEAFF
>.|.|TRBJ1-2|TRBV10-2
TGCGCCAGCAGTGAGTCGAGGCAGGGGCTCGGCTACACCTTC
CASSESRQGLGYTF
>many|.|TRBJ2-5|TRBV11-2
TGTGCCAGCAGCCCCCTTGGGCTACAAGAGACCCAGTACTTC
CASSPLGLQETQYF
>many|.|TRBJ1-2|TRBV28
TGTGCCAGCAGTTTTACAGGCTATGGCTACACCTTC
CASSFTGYGYTF
>.|TRBD2|TRBJ2-1|TRBV24-1
TGTGCCACCAGTGATTTGCAGGTGACTAGCGGGAGAAGCTCCTACAATGAGCAGTTCTTC
CATSDLQVTSGRSSYNEQFF
>many|.|TRBJ2-1|TRBV19
TGTGCCAGTAGGTCCCGACAATACAATGAGCAGTTCTTC
CASRSRQYNEQFF